This entry features one T cell receptor beta chain sequence. Per the authors' pipeline: Estimation of nucleated cell counts was performed using reference gene primer amplification. This table comes from immunoSEQ multiplex PCR, and its TCRdb copy is limited to in-frame clones, with some not included. The V and J calls and clone size come from that table; D and trimming were worked out from the DNA. The table lists about 71,000 clones, roughly 82% of them singletons, with roughly 13% in the top ten. This CDR3 is built from 14 residues. Germline lookup yields CDR1 SGHTA and CDR2 FQGNSA. With 5 bases clipped from V and 9 bases from J, the junction kept 10 bases outside the gene matches. The source of the sample is a study of blood T cell repertoires in COVID-19.

This chain uses TRBV7-2 with TRBJ2-1, with TRBD2 matching 7 bases. The clonotype originates from a woman at least 80 years old with acute or convalescent COVID-19. Sequenced input: peripheral blood. CDR3 sequence: CASSLGLVQGEQFF. CDR3 bases: TGTGCCAGCAGCCTAGGACTAGTCCAGGGTGAGCAGTTCTTC.